The rows below give T cell receptor beta chains drawn from one sample of a study of cytomegalovirus exposure and HLA in healthy donors. Sequencing used immunoSEQ multiplex PCR; TCRdb keeps in-frame clones, though not all of them. The sample includes about 240,000 clones, 87% of them seen just once. The sequencing input was PBMCs. Every receptor here comes from a man between 18 and 35 years old in good health and CMV-seronegative. Both conserved end residues are part of each CDR3. The D gene is left open where the match is weak. Clone size appears in some rows only: once, few, many, or a class for an expanded clone.

J	size	D	V	DNA	CDR3
TRBJ2-6	NA	NA	TRBV19	TGTGCCAGTAGTTTACTTAAGTCTGGGGCCAACGTCCTGACTTTC	CASSLLKSGANVLTF
TRBJ2-7	NA	TRBD2	TRBV7-8	TGTGCCAGCAGCTCACCGGGACTAGCGGGGCAGCAGTACTTC	CASSSPGLAGQQYF
TRBJ2-7	NA	NA	TRBV28	TGTGCCAGCAGTTTCGTTTTTGGCGGGACGAGCTCCTACGAGCAGTACTTC	CASSFVFGGTSSYEQYF
TRBJ2-7	once	TRBD1	TRBV7-8	TGTGCCAGCAGCTTAGAGACAGGGCCTTTCTACGAGCAGTACTTC	CASSLETGPFYEQYF
TRBJ2-5	NA	NA	TRBV5-1	TGCGCCAGCAGCTTACACGGGGAGACCCAGTACTTC	CASSLHGETQYF
TRBJ2-7	NA	NA	TRBV10-3	TGTGCCATCAGTGAGTCAACGGGGACCTACGAGCAGTACTTC	CAISESTGTYEQYF
TRBJ1-5	few	TRBD1	TRBV7-9	TGTGCCAGCAGCTCGGGACAGGGAAATCAGCCCCAGCATTTT	CASSSGQGNQPQHF
TRBJ2-7	NA	NA	TRBV19	TGTGCCAGTAGTAAAAACTTCCCGTACGAGCAGTACTTC	CASSKNFPYEQYF
TRBJ2-7	NA	NA	TRBV21-1	TGTGCCAGCAGCAGCCGGGACAGGGTTTACGAGCAGTACTTC	CASSSRDRVYEQYF
TRBJ2-7	NA	TRBD2	TRBV7-8	TGTGCCAGCAGCCTAAGTAAGCGGGGGGGCTACGAGCAGTACTTC	CASSLSKRGGYEQYF
TRBJ1-1	NA	NA	TRBV21-1	TGTGCCAGCAGCATTGGAGGAGAGGGGGCCACTGAAGCTTTCTTT	CASSIGGEGATEAFF
TRBJ1-1	NA	NA	TRBV27	TGTGCCAGCAGTCCAGTGACAGGACTGAACACTGAAGCTTTCTTT	CASSPVTGLNTEAFF
TRBJ1-1	once	NA	TRBV28	TGTGCCAGCAGTCCCGCTTCGACTGCGAACACTGAAGCTTTCTTT	CASSPASTANTEAFF
TRBJ2-1	NA	NA	TRBV21-1	TGTGCCAGCAGCACCCGATCCTCCGCGGATGAGCAGTTCTTC	CASSTRSSADEQFF
TRBJ2-7	NA	TRBD1	TRBV5-1	TGCGCCAGCAGCGGTACCGGGACAGGGGGCGACGAGCAGTACTTC	CASSGTGTGGDEQYF
TRBJ1-6	NA	NA	TRBV15	TGTGCCACCAGCAGAGGAGGTGCCTATAATTCACCCCTCCACTTT	CATSRGGAYNSPLHF
TRBJ1-2	NA	NA	TRBV6-6	TGTGCCAGCAGTAATGGGTCTATCTCTAGGCACTATGGCTACACCTTC	CASSNGSISRHYGYTF
TRBJ2-5	NA	TRBD1	TRBV7-9	TGTGCCAGCAGCCTATGGGACAGAAATCAAGAGACCCAGTACTTC	CASSLWDRNQETQYF
TRBJ1-2	NA	NA	TRBV9	TGTGCCAGCAGCGTGAACAGGGTCCCCCATGGCTACACCTTC	CASSVNRVPHGYTF
TRBJ1-3	once	NA	TRBV4-3	TGCGCCAGCAGCCAGGAGGGCCCATACCTCCTCTCTGGAAACACCATATATTTT	CASSQEGPYLLSGNTIYF
TRBJ1-6	NA	TRBD1	TRBV27	TGTGCCAGCAGTTTATTAAGGGGGCCGCGATATTCACCCCTCCACTTT	CASSLLRGPRYSPLHF
TRBJ1-4	NA	NA	TRBV18	TGTGCCAGCTCACCACGGAGCGGTGGGTCGGAGAAACTGTTTTTT	CASSPRSGGSEKLFF
TRBJ2-7	once	TRBD2	TRBV6-5	TGTGCCAGCAGAACTAGCGGGAGCCACGAGCAGTACTTC	CASRTSGSHEQYF
TRBJ2-1	NA	TRBD2	TRBV28	TGTGCCAGCAGTGTTGGGCCTAGCGGTTATTACAATGAGCAGTTCTTC	CASSVGPSGYYNEQFF
TRBJ2-7	few	NA	TRBV28	TGTGCCAGCCAGGGCTACGAGCAGTACTTC	CASQGYEQYF
TRBJ2-5	NA	TRBD2	TRBV9	TGTGCCAGCAGCGTAGGGATAGCGGGGCTCCAAGAGACCCAGTACTTC	CASSVGIAGLQETQYF
TRBJ2-1	NA	NA	TRBV7-2	TGTGCCAGCAGCTTACCTAACAATGAGCAGTTCTTC	CASSLPNNEQFF
TRBJ2-6	NA	NA	TRBV29-1	TGCAGCGTTCTCGGTAAATTCAACGTCCTGACTTTC	CSVLGKFNVLTF
TRBJ2-7	NA	NA	TRBV27	TGTGCCAGCAGTCCATTGACGGGATCCTACGAGCAGTACTTC	CASSPLTGSYEQYF
TRBJ1-4	NA	TRBD1	TRBV28	TGTGCCAGCAGTTTTAGGGACAGGGGCGGAAAACTGTTTTTT	CASSFRDRGGKLFF
TRBJ2-1	NA	TRBD2	TRBV7-2	TGTGCCAGCAGTTTACTAGCGGGGGGGGTCTACAATGAGCAGTTCTTC	CASSLLAGGVYNEQFF
TRBJ2-5	NA	NA	TRBV7-3	TGTGCCAGCAGCTTAATTCAGGGGCCCATAGAGACCCAGTACTTC	CASSLIQGPIETQYF
TRBJ1-1	NA	NA	TRBV30	TGTGCCTGGACAGGGGTGTTAGAAGCTTTCTTT	CAWTGVLEAFF
TRBJ2-2	NA	NA	TRBV27	TGTGCCAGCAGTTCAGAGGGAGTTCGGGAGCTGTTTTTT	CASSSEGVRELFF
TRBJ2-5	NA	TRBD2	TRBV9	TGTGCCAGCAGCCCTTCCGGGACTAGTGGAGAGGCCCAGTACTTC	CASSPSGTSGEAQYF
TRBJ2-7	NA	TRBD1	TRBV11-3	TGTGCCAGCAGCCTACTCGCCAAAAGAGCCGGGACAGGAGCCTACGAGCAGTACTTC	CASSLLAKRAGTGAYEQYF
TRBJ2-4	few	NA	TRBV2	TGTGCCAGCTGGAGGGGAGGGGGAAGAGCCAAAAACATTCAGTACTTC	CASWRGGGRAKNIQYF
TRBJ2-2	NA	NA	TRBV29-1	TGCAGCGTTGAAGGCGGTACCGGGGAGCTGTTTTTT	CSVEGGTGELFF
TRBJ1-6	NA	NA	TRBV27	TGTGCCAGCAGTCCTACCGCCAACAAACAGGGATTCGTTTCACCCCTCCACTTT	CASSPTANKQGFVSPLHF
TRBJ1-1	NA	TRBD1	TRBV18	TGTGCCAGCTCGCCGGGACAGGGGAACACTGAAGCTTTCTTT	CASSPGQGNTEAFF
TRBJ2-7	NA	TRBD1	TRBV5-1	TGCGCCAGCAGCTTGGTCGGACAGGGGGCGGACGAGCAGTACTTC	CASSLVGQGADEQYF
TRBJ1-1	NA	NA	TRBV29-1	TGCAGCGTTGAAGATGGGGCCCCTGGAATATCGGAAGCTTTCTTT	CSVEDGAPGISEAFF
TRBJ1-6	NA	TRBD1	TRBV10-3	TGTGCCATCGGGGCAAACACAGGGGGCGTAAATTCACCCCTCCACTTT	CAIGANTGGVNSPLHF
TRBJ2-7	NA	TRBD2	TRBV7-2	TGTGCCAGCAGCCCAGAGACTAGCCGGCGAGGCGAGCAGTACTTC	CASSPETSRRGEQYF
TRBJ2-1	NA	TRBD2	TRBV7-2	TGTGCCAGCAGCCGGCGGGGGGGCTACAATGAGCAGTTCTTC	CASSRRGGYNEQFF
TRBJ2-1	NA	TRBD1	TRBV7-9	TGTGCCAGCAGCCCCACGGGACAGGGGATATTCAATGAGCAGTTCTTC	CASSPTGQGIFNEQFF
TRBJ2-7	NA	TRBD2	TRBV29-1	TGCAGCGTTAGACTCGGGACTAGCGGGTTGTACGAGCAGTACTTC	CSVRLGTSGLYEQYF
TRBJ1-2	NA	TRBD1	TRBV10-3	TGTGCCATCGGGACAGGGGACGGCTACACCTTC	CAIGTGDGYTF
TRBJ2-7	NA	TRBD1	TRBV7-8	TGTGCCAGCAGCCATAATCACCCCTCACAGGGGGATATTTACGAGCAGTACTTC	CASSHNHPSQGDIYEQYF
TRBJ2-3	NA	NA	TRBV7-2	TGTGCCAGCAGCTTAGCAGGGGCAGATACGCAGTATTTT	CASSLAGADTQYF
TRBJ1-1	NA	NA	TRBV6-5	TGTGCCAGCGGTTGGGCCGCGAACACTGAAGCTTTCTTT	CASGWAANTEAFF
TRBJ1-2	NA	NA	TRBV5-4	TGTGCCAGCAGCTTGGCGTGGAGGACAGTGGGCTACACCTTC	CASSLAWRTVGYTF
TRBJ2-3	NA	NA	TRBV28	TGTGCCAGCAGGGCGGTTGACGCAGATACGCAGTATTTT	CASRAVDADTQYF
TRBJ1-6	NA	NA	TRBV28	TGTGCCAGCGGACTCGGGAATTCACCCCTCCACTTT	CASGLGNSPLHF